A selection of T cell receptor beta chains follows, all from one sample in a study of Ad26.COV2.S vaccination and SARS-CoV-2 variants. The data were produced by immunoSEQ multiplex PCR, yet TCRdb's version contains in-frame clones alone and is incomplete. The sample lists some 270,000 clones, roughly nine tenths occurring once. Sequenced here: peripheral blood, sampled in a trial of Ad26.COV2.S vaccine versus placebo. These receptors all come from a person between 18 and 65 years old who received the Ad26.COV2.S COVID-19 vaccine or a placebo. Each CDR3 is given with its conserved first and last residue. D genes are given only for firm matches. Expanded clones are given a class, and other clones once, few, many or no size at all.

J	size	V	D	DNA	CDR3
TRBJ1-2	NA	TRBV5-1	NA	TGCGCCAGCAGCTTGGAGTTCGCAGGACATTCGTATGGCTACACCTTC	CASSLEFAGHSYGYTF
TRBJ2-7	NA	TRBV6-2/TRBV6-3	TRBD2	TGTGCCAGCAGTCCCACTAGCGGGGGCCTCTACGAGCAGTACTTC	CASSPTSGGLYEQYF
TRBJ1-1	NA	TRBV19	NA	TGTGCCAGTAGTCCGGAGGGACGGAGAGAAGCTTTCTTT	CASSPEGRREAFF
TRBJ1-3	NA	TRBV28	NA	TGTGCCAGCAGTTTTACCCAAAGCTCTGGAAACACCATATATTTT	CASSFTQSSGNTIYF
TRBJ1-1	NA	TRBV5-5	NA	TGTGCCAGCAGCTTGGTCCCGGGGGTGGGGAACACTGAAGCTTTCTTT	CASSLVPGVGNTEAFF
TRBJ2-5	NA	TRBV9	NA	TGTGCCAGCAGCGGGGACTGGGGCGAGGCCCAGTACTTC	CASSGDWGEAQYF
TRBJ1-6	NA	TRBV2	NA	TGTGCCAGCAGTGATCTAGATTCACCCCTCCACTTT	CASSDLDSPLHF
TRBJ1-2	NA	TRBV29-1	TRBD1	TGCAGCGTCGGACAGGGTTCCGGGGCTAACTATGGCTACACCTTC	CSVGQGSGANYGYTF
TRBJ2-2	NA	TRBV5-5	TRBD2	TGTGCCAGCAGCTTGCGGGGGGACCCGAACACCGGGGAGCTGTTTTTT	CASSLRGDPNTGELFF
TRBJ2-1	NA	TRBV7-3	TRBD2	TGTGCCAGCAGCTCCCGGGGAGCGGGGACGACCGAGCAGTTCTTC	CASSSRGAGTTEQFF
TRBJ2-5	NA	TRBV6-1	NA	TGTGCCAGCAGTGATCTAGGGGAAGGGACCCAGTACTTC	CASSDLGEGTQYF
TRBJ1-2	NA	TRBV25-1	NA	TGTGCCAGCAGGGGGCAGACTTATGGCTACACCTTC	CASRGQTYGYTF
TRBJ2-5	NA	TRBV4-2	NA	TGTGCCAGCAGCCAAGATTGGAGGGAAGAGACCCAGTACTTC	CASSQDWREETQYF
TRBJ2-5	NA	TRBV20-1	NA	TGCAGTGCTAGTAATAGGGAGAGAGTCCAAGAGACCCAGTACTTC	CSASNRERVQETQYF
TRBJ2-2	NA	TRBV6-2/TRBV6-3	TRBD1	TGTGCCAGCAGTTTGGGACAGGGGGCAGCCGGGGAGCTGTTTTTT	CASSLGQGAAGELFF
TRBJ2-3	NA	TRBV7-2	TRBD1	TGTGCCAGCAGCTTAGTAGGGGGACAGGGGGCAACAGATACGCAGTATTTT	CASSLVGGQGATDTQYF
TRBJ2-1	NA	TRBV3-1/TRBV3-2	TRBD2	TGTGCCAGCAGCCAGGGGACTAGCGGGAGATGGCCCCACAATGAGCAGTTCTTC	CASSQGTSGRWPHNEQFF
TRBJ2-1	NA	TRBV12-3/TRBV12-4	TRBD1	TGTGCCAGCAGTTACCCCGGGACAGGGCAGTTCTTC	CASSYPGTGQFF
TRBJ2-2	NA	TRBV9	NA	TGTGCCAGCAGCGTAGTTACCGGGGAGCTGTTTTTT	CASSVVTGELFF
TRBJ1-2	few	TRBV7-9	NA	TGTGCCAGCAGCTTAGCGCGGACAGCTAACTATGGCTACACCTTC	CASSLARTANYGYTF
TRBJ1-2	NA	TRBV5-1	NA	TGCGCCAGCAGCAGCGGGGGAACAGGCTCCTATGGCTACACCTTC	CASSSGGTGSYGYTF
TRBJ1-2	NA	TRBV6-5	NA	TGTGCCAGCAGTTACTCACTAGGGAACTATGGCTACACCTTC	CASSYSLGNYGYTF
TRBJ1-3	few	TRBV9	NA	TGTGCCAGCAGCGTAGCGCCGGACGGATTTGGAAACACCATATATTTT	CASSVAPDGFGNTIYF
TRBJ2-7	NA	TRBV18	NA	TGTGCCAGCTCACCCAATCCGGGCCAGGCCAGCTACGAGCAGTACTTC	CASSPNPGQASYEQYF
TRBJ1-1	NA	TRBV5-1	NA	TGCGCCAGCAGCTTAAGCCCCAGGGGATTTACTGAAGCTTTCTTT	CASSLSPRGFTEAFF
TRBJ1-4	NA	TRBV6-2/TRBV6-3	NA	TGTGCCAGCAGCGCCCTGAGGACCACTAATGAAAAACTGTTTTTT	CASSALRTTNEKLFF
TRBJ1-2	NA	TRBV2	TRBD1	TGTGCCAGCAGGGCCGGGACAGGGTTTCATGGCTACACCTTC	CASRAGTGFHGYTF
TRBJ1-2	NA	TRBV19	NA	TGTGCCAGTAGTGGACAGCTTACCTATGAAGGCTACACCTTC	CASSGQLTYEGYTF
TRBJ1-1	few	TRBV6-4	NA	TGTGCCAGCAGTGACTCTGCAGGGACCATGAACACTGAAGCTTTCTTT	CASSDSAGTMNTEAFF
TRBJ1-2	NA	TRBV7-2	NA	TGTGCCAGCAGCATTCAAATGGGGGGCTACACCTTC	CASSIQMGGYTF
TRBJ2-1	NA	TRBV4-3	NA	TGCGCCAGCCCAGACAGGCTGGATGAGCAGTTCTTC	CASPDRLDEQFF
TRBJ2-2	NA	TRBV7-3	TRBD2	TGTGCCAGCACCCAGTCTCGGACTAGTCTCCCCGGGGAGCTGTTTTTT	CASTQSRTSLPGELFF
TRBJ1-1	few	TRBV3-1/TRBV3-2	NA	TGTGCCAGCAGCTTCCGACAGCATGAAGCTTTCTTT	CASSFRQHEAFF
TRBJ2-1	once	TRBV5-1	NA	TGCGCCAGCAGCTTGTTCGGCCCGTGGGAGACCTCCTACAATGAGCAGTTCTTC	CASSLFGPWETSYNEQFF
TRBJ2-3	NA	TRBV21-1	NA	TGTGCCAGCAGCAAAGGGGCGGGACAAAGCACAGATACGCAGTATTTT	CASSKGAGQSTDTQYF
TRBJ2-5	few	TRBV18	NA	TGTGCCAGCTCCCCTGGAGGTACCCAGTACTTC	CASSPGGTQYF
TRBJ1-1	NA	TRBV10-3	NA	TGTGCCATCAACACCGGGGTCATGGGCACTGAAGCTTTCTTT	CAINTGVMGTEAFF
TRBJ2-5	NA	TRBV5-4	TRBD2	TGTGCCAGCAGCCTCAGGGGTAGCGGGGGGTACCAAGAGACCCAGTACTTC	CASSLRGSGGYQETQYF
TRBJ1-6	NA	TRBV19	TRBD1	TGTGCCAGTACGGACAGGGAATCACCCCTCCACTTT	CASTDRESPLHF
TRBJ2-5	NA	TRBV6-5	NA	TGTGCCAGCAAGGGTGGTACTGGGGGCACAGAGACCCAGTACTTC	CASKGGTGGTETQYF
TRBJ1-1	NA	TRBV7-9	NA	TGTGCCACCCTCCCGGACTCTATGAACACTGAAGCTTTCTTT	CATLPDSMNTEAFF
TRBJ2-1	NA	TRBV6-5	NA	TGTGCCAGCGGCCGGGACAGGGGACTAGCTGAGCAGTTCTTC	CASGRDRGLAEQFF
TRBJ2-7	once	TRBV4-3	NA	TGCGCCAGCAGCCTTAGCCGCAGGGTACGCGAGCAGTACTTC	CASSLSRRVREQYF
TRBJ2-5	NA	TRBV7-2	NA	TGTGCCAGCAGCTTCCGGGACACCTACTTC	CASSFRDTYF
TRBJ1-3	few	TRBV7-3	NA	TGTGCCAGCAGCTTAAACGGGGACTCTGGAAACACCATATATTTT	CASSLNGDSGNTIYF